A single sample gave rise to the 27 T cell receptor beta chains below, sequenced in a study of T cells in Graves' hyperthyroidism and ophthalmopathy. Authors of the study amplified TCR beta CDR3 regions from RNA transcripts. HTBI primers were used for first-round RT-PCR of the TCR CDR3. TCRdb processed the multiplex PCR reads anew with MiXCR; each CDR3 protein has one entry. The top ten clones hold about 7% of a sample with 550,000 to 600,000 distinct CDR3 sequences, about 14% of them seen once. What was sequenced was blood. The origin of the receptors is a woman under 30 with Graves' ophthalmopathy.

This clonotype came up many times. The chain recombines TRBV12-3 or TRBV12-4 with TRBJ1-4; a possible D gene is TRBD1 (5 bases). V was trimmed by 6 bases and J by 0 bases, leaving 17 bases between them. The CDR3 has 17 residues. The CDR3: CASSPGGGWATNEKLFF. CDR3 DNA: TGTGCCAGCAGCCCCGGGGGGGGATGGGCAACTAATGAAAAACTGTTTTTT.

This clonotype was recorded many times. The chain is built from TRBV28 and TRBJ2-2, with D unresolved. CDR1 is MDHEN and CDR2 is SYDVKM in the germline V gene. The CDR3 is 14 residues long. V dropped 6 bases and J dropped 5 bases, with 13 bases sitting between them. This CDR3 reads CASRDRPLTGELFF. In DNA form, the CDR3 reads TGTGCCAGCAGGGACCGCCCATTAACCGGGGAGCTGTTTTTT.

This clonotype showed up just a few times. CDR3: CASSYGQETGNTIYF. The CDR3 DNA follows: TGTGCCAGCAGTTACGGTCAGGAGACTGGAAACACCATATATTTT. This chain connects TRBV6-5 to TRBJ1-3, with D unclear. This CDR3 has 15 amino acids. V lost 2 bases and J lost 2, with 10 bases in between. Germline CDR1 MNHEY, CDR2 SVGAGI.

Only a few counts were recorded for this clonotype. This chain links TRBV27 with TRBJ1-2; no reliable D call. CDR3 length: 10 residues. The germline V gene has CDR1 MNHEY and CDR2 SMNVEV (reference sequence). V gave up 8 bases and J gave up 4 bases, with 5 bases separating them. CDR3 sequence reads: CASGAYGYTF. DNA for the CDR3: TGTGCCAGCGGAGCCTATGGCTACACCTTC.

V usage is TRBV5-8 and J usage is TRBJ2-3, with TRBD1 identical over 10 bases. The CDR3 is made up of 16 amino acids. Per the germline V gene, CDR1 is SGHTS and CDR2 is YDEGEE. V shed 1 base and J 3 bases; nucleotides not matched to a gene: 5. This CDR3 is CASSLRTGGRTDTQYF. Written as DNA, the CDR3 is TGTGCCAGCAGCTTGAGGACAGGGGGAAGAACAGATACGCAGTATTTT.

This clonotype occurred many times. The chain uses TRBV12-3 or TRBV12-4 and TRBJ1-1, with unresolved D. Deletions cut 3 bases from V and 0 bases from J, with 8 bases between. The CDR3 has 14 amino acids. CDR3 sequence: CASSFSLLNTEAFF. CDR3 coding DNA: TGTGCCAGCAGTTTCAGTTTGTTGAACACTGAAGCTTTCTTT.

This clonotype has ten or more counts. The junction does not match germline at one end; this may be a read error. CDR3 DNA sequence: TGTGCCAGCAGCCAGTTGGACAGGCGGGGAGCAGATACGCAGTATTTT. Protein: CASSQLDRRGADTQYF. This chain uses TRBV4-3 with TRBJ2-3, with a weak D call TRBD1 (7 bases). Looked up from germline, CDR1 is LGHNA and CDR2 is YSLEER. This CDR3 contains 16 residues.

There are many counts of this clonotype. The CDR3 protein is CASLTGAVHEQFF. The CDR3 nucleotides read TGTGCCAGCTTGACGGGAGCTGTCCATGAGCAGTTCTTC. The chain has TRBV9 and TRBJ2-1, with D perhaps TRBD2 (6 bases). Germline V CDR1 and CDR2: SGDLS, YYNGEE. The CDR3 is 13 residues long. Trimming removed 7 bases from V and 8 bases from J, with 16 bases in between.

This clonotype turned up a few times. V and J are TRBV4-3 and TRBJ1-2; D is unresolved. The CDR3 length is 15 residues. Germline assignment: CDR1 LGHNA and CDR2 YSLEER. V lost 1 base and J 0 bases, leaving 9 bases between the germline ends. The CDR3 sequence is CASSQGNGPNYGYTF. The CDR3 DNA is TGCGCCAGCAGCCAAGGGAACGGCCCTAACTATGGCTACACCTTC.

This clonotype was recorded a few times. The gene calls are TRBV12-3 or TRBV12-4 and TRBJ2-1; D tentatively fits TRBD1 or TRBD2 (7 bases each). Trimming left V 6 bases short and J 6 bases short, with 30 bases between. This CDR3 has 19 residues. CDR3 coding DNA: TGTGCCAGCAGCTCCCCCGGGACAGCTAGCGGAGGACGCGGCAATGAGCAGTTCTTC. Amino acids: CASSSPGTASGGRGNEQFF.

A few counts support this clonotype. The chain combines TRBV6-2 or TRBV6-3 with TRBJ1-1; D not resolved. V was clipped by 7 bases and J by 1 base, with 10 bases between them. This CDR3 spans 13 amino acids. Germline CDR1 is MNHEY and CDR2 is SVGEGT. Written as DNA, the CDR3 is TGTGCCAGCACGGCGGACCGGAACACTGAAGCTTTCTTT. Translation gives CASTADRNTEAFF.

This clonotype has ten or more counts. In DNA form, the CDR3 reads TGTGCCAGCAGCTTGGGCGGGGCAGGCCACACTGAAGCTTTCTTT. This gives the protein CASSLGGAGHTEAFF. V gene TRBV5-6 combines with J gene TRBJ1-1; TRBD1 is a possible D gene (5 bases). Trimming pared 0 bases from V and 3 bases from J, leaving 12 bases between. Germline CDR1 is SGHDT and CDR2 is YYEEEE. This CDR3 is built from 15 residues.

In its sample, this clonotype was seen many times. The genes are TRBV7-9 and TRBJ2-5; D remains ambiguous. CDR1 is SEHNR, CDR2 FQNEAQ, per germline (reference sequence). V was pared by 1 base and J by 2 bases, with 8 bases between. The CDR3 extends over 14 amino acids. CDR3 nucleotides: TGTGCCAGCAGCTTAGTAAGGAGTCAAGAGACCCAGTACTTC. It encodes CASSLVRSQETQYF.

This clonotype was seen at least ten times. The chain employs TRBV6-2 or TRBV6-3 and TRBJ1-1, with D tentatively TRBD1 (6 bases). Germline V lookup: CDR1 MNHEY, CDR2 SVGEGT. The CDR3 totals 15 residues. V lost 2 bases, J lost 1 base, and 11 bases lay in between. CDR3 sequence: CASSYPGQQNTEAFF. In DNA, the CDR3 is TGTGCCAGCAGTTACCCTGGACAGCAGAACACTGAAGCTTTCTTT.

This clonotype appeared many times. The V gene is TRBV5-6, the J gene TRBJ2-3; D is unclear. The germline CDR1 and CDR2 sequences are SGHDT and YYEEEE. This CDR3 is 16 amino acids long. Trimming pared 2 bases from V and 0 bases from J, leaving 13 bases between. The CDR3 is CASSLPGFRSTDTQYF. The CDR3 DNA follows: TGTGCCAGCAGCTTACCCGGGTTCAGAAGCACAGATACGCAGTATTTT.

This clonotype was seen repeatedly, ten times or more. The gene calls are TRBV7-9 and TRBJ2-7, with D possibly TRBD1 on 7 matching bases. CDR3 length equals 18 residues. CDR1 and CDR2 from the germline V gene are SEHNR and FQNEAQ (reference sequence). Trimming pared 3 bases from V and 3 bases from J, leaving 24 bases between. This chain's CDR3 is CASSFRGDFPGRNYEQYF. The CDR3 DNA reads as TGTGCCAGCAGCTTCAGGGGGGATTTTCCGGGACGGAACTACGAGCAGTACTTC.

This clonotype was seen many times. The chain couples TRBV11-2 to TRBJ2-1; 7 bases line up with TRBD2. Germline V gene data show CDR1 as SGHAT and CDR2 as FQNNGV. V gave up 3 bases and J gave up 3 bases; unmatched junction bases: 8. This CDR3 has 16 residues. The CDR3 DNA follows: TGTGCCAGCAGCTTTTCCGGACTAGGATACTACAATGAGCAGTTCTTC. Amino acids: CASSFSGLGYYNEQFF. The full variable domain, with the rest looked up from reference TRBV11-2 and TRBJ2-1, is EAGVAQSPRYKIIEKRQSVAFWCNPISGHATLYWYQQILGQGPKLLIQFQNNGVVDDSQLPKDRFSAERLKGVDSTLKIQPAKLEDSAVYLCASSFSGLGYYNEQFFGPGTRLTVL.

Many counts were recorded for this clonotype. This chain uses TRBV3-1 with TRBJ2-3, with TRBD2 matching over 8 bases. V dropped 1 base and J dropped 13; count of bases not matched to a gene: 7. This CDR3 contains 13 residues. Germline V gene sequence: CDR1 LGHDT, CDR2 YNNKEL (reference sequence). CDR3 protein: CASSQASAGEEYF. The DNA of the CDR3 is TGTGCCAGCAGCCAAGCATCAGCGGGAGAGGAGTATTTT.

This clonotype was detected once. The chain carries TRBV7-8 and TRBJ2-3; the D gene could be TRBD1 or TRBD2 (6 bases each). Deletions cut 7 bases from V and 4 bases from J, with 15 bases between. CDR3 length equals 14 residues. CDR1 is SGHVS and CDR2 is FQNEAQ in the germline V gene. For the CDR3, the DNA is TGTGCCAGCATCCCAAGGGGGGAGGCAGATACGCAGTATTTT. Translated: CASIPRGEADTQYF.

This clonotype has a count of ten or more. The CDR3 loop reads CAIRIPGQSYGYTF. The CDR3, as DNA: TGTGCCATCAGAATCCCGGGACAGTCCTATGGCTACACCTTC. V and J are TRBV10-3 and TRBJ1-2; 7 bases fit TRBD1. The V and J ends lost 6 bases and 4 bases, in that order; junction bases with no gene match: 8. Per the germline V gene, CDR1 is ENHRY and CDR2 is SYGVKD. CDR3 length: 14 residues.

There are a few counts of this clonotype. The chain is built from TRBV20-1 and TRBJ2-3; D is unclear. This CDR3 is 11 amino acids long. CDR1 DFQATT and CDR2 SNEGSKA come from the germline V gene (reference sequence). Trimming took 6 bases from V and 4 from J, leaving 8 bases between them. CDR3 DNA: TGCAGTGCCCTTAGGTCAGATACGCAGTATTTT. This codes for CSALRSDTQYF.

This clonotype was seen at least ten times. The gene calls are TRBV7-9 and TRBJ1-6; the D is unclear. CDR3 length: 17 amino acids. Germline lookup yields CDR1 SEHNR and CDR2 FQNEAQ (reference sequence). The V and J ends lost 1 base and 4 bases respectively, with 14 bases between them. The CDR3 is CASSLGRPQSYNSPLHF. The CDR3 DNA sequence: TGTGCCAGCAGCTTAGGACGGCCACAAAGTTATAATTCACCCCTCCACTTT.

In this sample, this clonotype turned up a few times. A much larger clone sits a single nucleotide away, making a read error possible. J is TRBJ2-5 and V is TRBV9; D is possibly TRBD1 (6 bases). The CDR3 covers 13 residues. CDR1 is SGDLS and CDR2 is YYNGEE in the germline V gene. V lost 5 bases to trimming and J lost 1 base, with 9 bases between them. The DNA of the CDR3 is TGTGCCAGCAGTCGACAGGTCCAAGAGACCCAGTACTTC. As protein: CASSRQVQETQYF.

There are many counts of this clonotype. V usage is TRBV11-2 and J usage is TRBJ2-2, with 8 positions matching TRBD2. Germline CDR1 SGHAT, CDR2 FQNNGV. The CDR3 runs to 17 residues. Unmatched junction bases numbered 7, after V lost 2 bases and J lost 2 bases. CDR3 nucleotide sequence: TGTGCCAGCAGCTTATTCGGGACTAGAGTTAACACCGGGGAGCTGTTTTTT. Translated, it gives CASSLFGTRVNTGELFF.

This rearrangement joins TRBV19 to TRBJ2-5, with 7 nucleotides matching TRBD2. CDR1 is LNHDA, CDR2 SQIVND, per germline (reference sequence). This CDR3 is 17 amino acids long. Losses at the gene ends were 3 bases for V and 4 bases for J; bases not matched to a gene: 14. CDR3 in DNA: TGTGCCAGTAGTATCTTAGGGCTAGCGGAGGGGCGAGAGACCCAGTACTTC. Protein product: CASSILGLAEGRETQYF.

This clonotype occurred many times. CDR3 in amino acids: CASMGRGRTGELFF. CDR3 in DNA: TGTGCCAGCATGGGGAGGGGGCGAACCGGGGAGCTGTTTTTT. This chain uses TRBV2 with TRBJ2-2; TRBD1 or TRBD2 may be the D gene (7 bases each). Trimming shortened V by 7 bases and J by 5 bases, and 14 bases separated the two germline ends. Germline CDR1 SNHLY, CDR2 FYNNEI. The CDR3 consists of 14 residues.

This clonotype was found many times. The V gene is TRBV3-1, the J gene TRBJ2-1, with D unclear. The germline V gene encodes CDR1 LGHDT and CDR2 YNNKEL (reference sequence). V was shortened by 4 bases and J by 2 bases, with 9 bases between the two germline ends. The CDR3 extends over 14 amino acids. This CDR3 is CASSPDGTYNEQFF. The DNA of the CDR3 is TGTGCCAGCAGCCCCGATGGGACCTACAATGAGCAGTTCTTC.